This T cell receptor beta chain is drawn from a study of blood T cell repertoires in COVID-19. Authors' methods: Using reference gene primer amplification, nucleated cell counts were estimated. Here immunoSEQ multiplex PCR was the method, and the copy in TCRdb shows in-frame clones only, minus some. The V and J calls and clone size come from that table; D and trimming were worked out from the DNA. The sample holds about 120,000 clones; over 75% are singletons and the top ten take 3% to 4%. V lost 6 bases, J lost 7 bases, and 7 bases stayed unmatched. The CDR3 covers 13 residues. Germline V gives CDR1 MNHEY, CDR2 SMNVEV (reference sequence).

The rearrangement links TRBV27 to TRBJ2-7; 9 nucleotides agree with TRBD1. The specimen sequenced was peripheral blood. The source is a man aged 60 to 75 with acute or convalescent COVID-19. Here the CDR3 DNA reads TGTGCCAGCAGGGGGACAGGGTGGAAGGAGCAGTACTTC. This encodes CASRGTGWKEQYF.